The sequence of this TCR beta chain was determined in a study of somatic mutations in cytotoxic T cells in rheumatoid arthritis. Whole-study results and caveats: Among patients with rheumatoid arthritis, but not healthy controls, CD8+ clonality increased with age.

Clones were sequenced by immunoSEQ multiplex PCR, and TCRdb holds only the in-frame ones, with some missing. Of almost 20,000 clones listed, around 80% are singletons. Concerning this clone: Its antigen is currently unknown.

Looked up from germline, CDR1 is MNHEY and CDR2 is SVGAGI. There are 13 residues in the CDR3. V was trimmed by 0 bases and J by 6 bases, leaving 8 bases between them. Sample: CD8+ T cells sorted from blood. This chain links TRBV6-5 with TRBJ1-1; D uncertain. This TCR was sampled from a woman aged 45-65 years in good health. The CDR3 here is CASSYSTDAEAFF. In nucleotides, the CDR3 is TGTGCCAGCAGTTACTCAACGGACGCTGAAGCTTTCTTT.